This T cell receptor (beta chain) was retrieved from a study of control samples from healthy donors and cancer patients. The protocol was immunoSEQ multiplex PCR, while the TCRdb copy is restricted to in-frame clones and leaves out a portion. Here the sample spans 170,000 or so clones, around 91% being singletons. The V gene's germline CDR1 is MNHNY and CDR2 SVGAGI (reference sequence). Trimming pared 11 bases from V and 0 bases from J, leaving 9 bases between. The CDR3 has 12 residues. V is TRBV6-6 and J is TRBJ2-3; TRBD1 or TRBD2 may be the D gene (5 bases each). The sequencing input was blood. The sequence came from a woman in her fifties or sixties in good health. This CDR3 reads CACRDSTDTQYF. CDR3 DNA: TGTGCCTGCCGGGACAGCACAGATACGCAGTATTTT.